Listed here are 12 T cell receptor beta chains from one sample, sequenced in a study of response to subunit inactivated influenza vaccine. TCRdb called the RT-PCR reads again in MiXCR, with one record for every CDR3 protein. The data contain approximately 480,000 distinct CDR3 sequences, roughly 9.8% of them singletons. Specimen: PBMCs from blood, collected more than 35 days after vaccination. Source of these receptors: a man in his forties or fifties who received an inactivated influenza vaccine.

The CDR3 sequence: CASSPIMFTSTDTQYF. CDR3 nucleotides: TGTGCCAGCAGCCCTATCATGTTTACTAGCACAGATACGCAGTATTTT. V gene TRBV7-9 combines with J gene TRBJ2-3; D gene unclear. CDR3 size: 16 residues. Trimming stripped 5 bases from V and 0 bases from J, with 15 bases between. Germline V gives CDR1 SEHNR, CDR2 FQNEAQ (reference sequence). The full variable domain, rest sourced from reference TRBV7-9 and TRBJ2-3, is DTGVSQNPRHKITKRGQNVTFRCDPISEHNRLYWYRQTLGQGPEFLTYFQNEAQLEKSRLLSDRFSAERPKGSFSTLEIQRTEQGDSAMYLCASSPIMFTSTDTQYFGPGTRLTVL.

A remark on this clonotype: One junction end does not reproduce the germline sequence, and a read error may be involved. J is TRBJ2-4 and V is TRBV18; tentatively, D is TRBD2 (6 bases). Germline V lookup: CDR1 KGHSH, CDR2 LQKENI. The CDR3 has 14 amino acids. The DNA of the CDR3 is TGTGCCAGATCACCACCTGCGGAGGGAAACATTCAGTACTTC. Translation: CARSPPAEGNIQYF.

In this sample, this clonotype turned up a few times. The CDR3 nucleotides are TGTGCCAGCAGTTACCCGGGTAGCGGGCAGGCGACCCAGTACTTC. Protein sequence: CASSYPGSGQATQYF. This sequence joins TRBV6-2 or TRBV6-3 and TRBJ2-5, with TRBD2 matching 7 bases. Germline V gene lookup returns CDR1 MNHEY and CDR2 SVGEGT. The CDR3 length is 15 residues. The V gene end was trimmed by 2 bases and the J gene end by 7 bases; junction bases not matched to a gene: 10.

The chain employs TRBV25-1 and TRBJ2-1, with D maybe TRBD2 (6 bases). Germline V CDR1 and CDR2: MGHDK, SYGVNS. V lost 2 bases to trimming and J lost 0 bases, with 11 bases between them. This CDR3 is 16 amino acids long. CDR3 DNA sequence: TGTGCCAGCAGTGAAATTGGACTATACTCCTACAATGAGCAGTTCTTC. Translated, it gives CASSEIGLYSYNEQFF.

This clonotype has a handful of counts. This chain joins TRBV20-1 and TRBJ2-7; 7 positions agree with TRBD2. V gave up 4 bases and J gave up 0 bases; unmatched junction bases: 3. The germline CDR1 and CDR2 sequences are DFQATT and SNEGSKA (reference sequence). This CDR3 spans 13 amino acids. Written as DNA, the CDR3 is TGCAGTGCTATGGGGACTATCTCCTACGAGCAGTACTTC. It translates to CSAMGTISYEQYF.

This clonotype was picked up a small number of times. The chain employs TRBV2 and TRBJ2-7; D ambiguous. This CDR3 has 13 amino acids. From germline, CDR1 is SNHLY and CDR2 FYNNEI. V was cut by 3 bases and J by 3 bases, with 9 bases left in between. CDR3 DNA sequence: TGTGCCAGCAGTGAGAGTCTGGGCTACGAGCAGTACTTC. Its protein product is CASSESLGYEQYF.

This clonotype came up many times. The V and J genes are TRBV12-3 or TRBV12-4 and TRBJ1-2; D possibly corresponds to TRBD1 (6 bases). The CDR3 runs 13 residues. Trimming left V 8 bases short and J 3 bases short, with 13 bases between. The CDR3, as DNA: TGTGCCAGCTCTGGGGGCGAGGACTATGGCTACACCTTC. It yields the protein CASSGGEDYGYTF.

This rearrangement joins TRBV7-6 to TRBJ2-1; TRBD1 is a possible D gene (6 bases). The germline V gene has CDR1 SGHVS and CDR2 FNYEAQ. Trimming cost V 3 bases and J 6 bases, with 18 bases left between them. CDR3 size: 16 residues. CDR3 sequence: CASSFKTGSGSNEQFF. The CDR3 DNA is TGTGCCAGCAGCTTTAAGACAGGCTCCGGGTCCAATGAGCAGTTCTTC.

The genes are TRBV6-5 and TRBJ2-5, with 7 bases identical to TRBD2. Unmatched junction bases numbered 7, after V lost 4 bases and J lost 5 bases. CDR1 and CDR2 from the germline V gene are MNHEY and SVGAGI. The CDR3 is 14 amino acids. The CDR3 DNA follows: TGTGCCAGCAGTTCACTAGCGTACGGGGAGACCCAGTACTTC. Amino acids: CASSSLAYGETQYF.

The gene calls are TRBV20-1 and TRBJ1-5, with D maybe TRBD1 (5 bases). With 3 bases removed from V and 0 bases from J, the gap between germline ends came to 9 bases. Germline lookup yields CDR1 DFQATT and CDR2 SNEGSKA (reference sequence). The CDR3 covers 14 residues. As DNA, the CDR3 is TGCAGTGCTAGTGGGGGGAATAGCAATCAGCCCCAGCATTTT. As protein: CSASGGNSNQPQHF.

At least ten counts were recorded for this clonotype. V is TRBV12-3 or TRBV12-4 and J is TRBJ2-5; D is unresolved. The ends were cut back, 1 base at V and 5 bases at J, with 8 bases in the middle. The CDR3 sequence is 13 residues long. Written as DNA, the CDR3 is TGTGCCAGCAGTTTAGGTAGAAGGGAGACCCAGTACTTC. Amino acids: CASSLGRRETQYF.

The rearrangement joins TRBV12-3 or TRBV12-4 to TRBJ2-3; D gene unclear. The CDR3 has 13 residues. V lost 6 bases to trimming and J lost 3 bases, with 10 bases between them. This chain's CDR3 is CASSGLTTDTQYF. Here the CDR3 DNA reads TGTGCCAGCAGCGGCCTGACTACAGATACGCAGTATTTT.